These 27 T cell receptor beta chains were all obtained from the same sample, sequenced in a study of OX40 agonist ivuxolimab in advanced cancers. Sequencing used immunoSEQ multiplex PCR; TCRdb keeps in-frame clones, though not all of them. The sample comprises over 65,000 clones, 86% of which are singletons, and about 8% rests with the top ten. The sequences come from CD4+ or CD8+ T cells sorted from blood, collected in a trial of the OX40 agonist ivuxolimab. These TCRs come from an adult with an advanced solid tumor such as melanoma, head and neck, liver or kidney cancer.

The chain combines TRBV4-1 with TRBJ2-5; D unclear. The CDR3 loop spans 17 amino acids. Trimming took 0 bases from V and 2 from J, leaving 16 bases between them. Germline-derived CDR1 and CDR2 are MGHRA and YSYEKL. The CDR3 region is CASSQDWATSDQETQYF. CDR3 DNA sequence: TGCGCCAGCAGCCAAGATTGGGCCACGAGCGATCAAGAGACCCAGTACTTC.

The chain combines TRBV5-5 with TRBJ2-2; no clear D. Germline CDR1 reads SGHKS; CDR2 reads YYEKEE (reference sequence). V was cut by 4 bases and J by 2 bases, with 12 bases left in between. The CDR3 loop spans 15 amino acids. CDR3 loop: CASSPSLRNTGELFF. The CDR3 DNA sequence: TGTGCCAGCAGCCCCTCCTTACGAAACACCGGGGAGCTGTTTTTT.

The V gene is TRBV30, the J gene TRBJ1-1; D remains unclear. V shed 2 bases and J shed 5 bases, with 12 bases lying between them. CDR3 length equals 13 residues. In germline, CDR1 is GTSNPN, CDR2 SVGIG (reference sequence). CDR3 sequence (DNA): TGTGCCTGGAGTTCCAGCGTGGGTACTGAAGCTTTCTTT. As protein: CAWSSSVGTEAFF. Full variable domain (missing parts from reference TRBV30 and TRBJ1-1): SQTIHQWPATLVQPVGSPLSLECTVEGTSNPNLYWYRQAAGRGLQLLFYSVGIGQISSEVPQNLSASRPQDRQFILSSKKLLLSDSGFYLCAWSSSVGTEAFFGQGTRLTVV.

V is TRBV7-2 and J is TRBJ1-1, with D possibly being TRBD1 (5 bases). The CDR3 spans 15 residues. V was shortened by 0 bases and J by 4 bases, with 12 bases between the two germline ends. Per germline, CDR1 SGHTA and CDR2 FQGNSA. CDR3 sequence: CASSLAKGLVTEAFF. CDR3 bases: TGTGCCAGCAGCTTAGCGAAGGGGCTGGTCACTGAAGCTTTCTTT.

The CDR3 reads CASSSRESPLHF. As DNA, the CDR3 is TGTGCCAGCAGCTCCCGAGAGTCACCCCTCCACTTT. V and J are TRBV7-3 and TRBJ1-6; D uncertain. Germline values: CDR1 SGHTA, CDR2 FQGTGA. V was pared by 4 bases and J by 10 bases, with 8 bases between. This CDR3 is 12 amino acids long.

The CDR3 nucleotides are TGTGCCAGCAGCCTTTACAGGGCTAGCTACGAGCAGTACTTC. It codes for CASSLYRASYEQYF. The V and J genes are TRBV6-5 and TRBJ2-7; D perhaps matches TRBD1 (6 bases). The CDR3 is 14 amino acids. Looked up from germline, CDR1 is MNHEY and CDR2 is SVGAGI. The ends were cut back, 6 bases at V and 3 bases at J, with 15 bases in the middle.

The rearrangement uses TRBV5-6 and TRBJ2-1; maybe TRBD2 (6 bases). In germline, CDR1 is SGHDT, CDR2 YYEEEE. This CDR3 comprises 13 residues. V was trimmed by 2 bases and J by 9 bases, leaving 12 bases between them. CDR3 protein: CASSFSTSSEQFF. The CDR3 nucleotides read TGTGCCAGCAGCTTTTCGACTAGTTCTGAGCAGTTCTTC.

CDR3 sequence (DNA): TGCGCCAGCAGTTACAAGAATGGCTACACCTTC. It is translated as CASSYKNGYTF. The chain combines TRBV5-1 with TRBJ1-2; D gene unclear. The CDR3 length is 11 residues. The germline CDR1 and CDR2 sequences are SGHRS and YFSETQ. V lost 5 bases and J lost 6, with 8 bases in between. Full variable domain (rest looked up from reference TRBV5-1 and TRBJ1-2): KAGVTQTPRYLIKTRGQQVTLSCSPISGHRSVSWYQQTPGQGLQFLFEYFSETQRNKGNFPGRFSGRQFSNSRSEMNVSTLELGDSALYLCASSYKNGYTFGSGTRLTVV.

The genes are TRBV14 and TRBJ2-1; no reliable D call. V lost 4 bases and J 9 bases, leaving 16 bases between the germline ends. Germline V lookup: CDR1 SGHDN, CDR2 FVKESK. There are 14 residues in the CDR3. CDR3 protein: CASSLSRRLGEQFF. Written as DNA, the CDR3 is TGTGCCAGCAGCCTCTCTCGGCGCCTTGGTGAGCAGTTCTTC. The full variable domain, rest sourced from reference TRBV14 and TRBJ2-1, is EAGVTQFPSHSVIEKGQTVTLRCDPISGHDNLYWYRRVMGKEIKFLLHFVKESKQDESGMPNNRFLAERTGGTYSTLKVQPAELEDSGVYFCASSLSRRLGEQFFGPGTRLTVL.

The rearrangement links TRBV4-2 to TRBJ1-5; no reliable D call. Trimming shortened V by 7 bases and J by 9 bases, and 16 bases separated the two germline ends. The CDR3 extends over 13 amino acids. Germline CDR1 is LGHNA and CDR2 is YNFKEQ. The CDR3 DNA reads TGTGCCAGCAACCCGGACGGGGTTGGGCCCCAGCATTTT. Amino acid sequence: CASNPDGVGPQHF.

In this sample, this clone turned up a few times. The chain joins TRBV14 to TRBJ1-5; D is unresolved. The CDR3 runs to 14 residues. In germline, CDR1 is SGHDN, CDR2 FVKESK. V lost 2 bases, J lost 7 bases, and 12 bases lay in between. CDR3 nucleotide sequence: TGTGCCAGCAGCCAAAGCAGGTTTCCACAGCCCCAGCATTTT. Protein: CASSQSRFPQPQHF.

This sequence joins TRBV5-1 and TRBJ2-2; 15 nucleotides line up with TRBD2. V was pared by 7 bases and J by 5 bases, with 3 bases of the junction left unmatched. The CDR3 loop spans 15 amino acids. Germline CDR1 and CDR2: SGHRS and YFSETQ. The CDR3 sequence is CASGLAGGQTGELFF. CDR3 bases: TGCGCCAGCGGACTAGCGGGAGGGCAGACCGGGGAGCTGTTTTTT.

The chain combines TRBV2 with TRBJ2-2; D gene uncertain. Trimming shortened V by 6 bases and J by 9 bases, and 11 bases separated the two germline ends. The germline CDR1 and CDR2 sequences are SNHLY and FYNNEI. This CDR3 has 12 amino acids. Here the CDR3 DNA reads TGTGCCAGCAGGGGTGGGGATTGGGAGCTGTTTTTT. Translation gives CASRGGDWELFF.

The chain has TRBV6-6 and TRBJ1-5; D possibly corresponds to TRBD1 (6 bases). This CDR3 contains 14 residues. The V end was cut by 6 bases, the J end by 4 bases, with 13 bases between. Germline CDR1 MNHNY, CDR2 SVGAGI (reference sequence). For the CDR3, the DNA is TGTGCCAGCAGCCTGACAGGTCGAAATCAGCCCCAGCATTTT. The encoded protein is CASSLTGRNQPQHF.

This chain links TRBV5-4 with TRBJ1-3; D is unclear. Germline CDR1 and CDR2: SGHNT and YYREEE (reference sequence). The CDR3 covers 15 residues. The germline V and J ends were trimmed by 4 bases and 0 bases, with 11 bases remaining between them. CDR3 nucleotide sequence: TGTGCCAGCAGCGTGGGAGTGTACTCTGGAAACACCATATATTTT. Encoded protein: CASSVGVYSGNTIYF.

The chain joins TRBV11-3 to TRBJ1-2, with D maybe TRBD1 (5 bases). Per the germline V gene, CDR1 is SGHNT and CDR2 is YENEEA. Trimming pared 5 bases from V and 3 bases from J, leaving 10 bases between. The CDR3 is 13 amino acids. This CDR3 is CASSPDIYYGYTF. CDR3 sequence (DNA): TGTGCCAGCAGCCCGGACATATACTATGGCTACACCTTC.

V usage is TRBV2 and J usage is TRBJ1-1; D gene ambiguous. CDR3 length equals 14 residues. Per germline, CDR1 SNHLY and CDR2 FYNNEI. The V gene lost 4 bases and the J gene lost 0 bases, with 9 bases spanning the gap. The CDR3, as DNA: TGTGCCAGCAGTGGGCAGACTATGAACACTGAAGCTTTCTTT. As protein: CASSGQTMNTEAFF. The entire variable domain, with the rest obtained from reference TRBV2 and TRBJ1-1, is as follows: EPEVTQTPSHQVTQMGQEVILRCVPISNHLYFYWYRQILGQKVEFLVSFYNNEISEKSEIFDDQFSVERPDGSNFTLKIRSTKLEDSAMYFCASSGQTMNTEAFFGQGTRLTVV.

V and J are TRBV13 and TRBJ2-7; 10 bases fit TRBD2. After removal of 5 bases from V and 4 bases from J, the junction contained 14 bases not matched to a gene. Germline CDR1 reads PRHDT; CDR2 reads FYEKMQ (reference sequence). The CDR3 length is 17 residues. The CDR3 sequence: CASSLSQGWTSGYEQYF. The CDR3 DNA is TGTGCCAGCAGCCTATCCCAAGGTTGGACTAGCGGTTACGAGCAGTACTTC.

The V and J genes are TRBV6-5 and TRBJ2-7, with 9 bases matching TRBD1. CDR1 and CDR2 (germline): MNHEY, SVGAGI. The V and J ends lost 4 bases and 6 bases, in that order; junction bases with no gene match: 7. The CDR3 runs 14 residues. CDR3 protein: CASSSGTGIGEQYF. The CDR3 nucleotides are TGTGCCAGCAGTTCCGGGACAGGGATCGGCGAGCAGTACTTC.

As for this clone: One junction end disagrees with the germline gene, perhaps due to a read error. In DNA, the CDR3 is TGTGCCAGCAGTGTGAGTCAGGGGTACGAGCAGTACTTC. Translating gives CASSVSQGYEQYF. The chain employs TRBV10-3 and TRBJ2-7, with D tentatively TRBD1 (6 bases). CDR3 length: 13 amino acids. Germline V gene lookup returns CDR1 ENHRY and CDR2 SYGVKD.

The J gene is TRBJ1-2, the V gene TRBV5-4, with unresolved D. V lost 4 bases to trimming and J lost 7 bases, with 14 bases between them. The germline CDR1 and CDR2 sequences are SGHNT and YYREEE (reference sequence). The CDR3 spans 13 residues. The CDR3 protein is CASSPWGGGGYTF. The CDR3 DNA follows: TGTGCCAGCAGCCCGTGGGGAGGAGGTGGCTACACCTTC. The full variable domain, its missing parts supplied by reference TRBV5-4 and TRBJ1-2, is ETGVTQSPTHLIKTRGQQVTLRCSSQSGHNTVSWYQQALGQGPQFIFQYYREEENGRGNFPPRFSGLQFPNYSSELNVNALELDDSALYLCASSPWGGGGYTFGSGTRLTVV.

This clone showed up just a few times. The chain is built from TRBV7-3 and TRBJ2-1, with 7 positions matching TRBD2. Germline CDR1 is SGHTA and CDR2 is FQGTGA. With 5 bases clipped from V and 1 base from J, the junction kept 8 bases outside the gene matches. This CDR3 comprises 16 residues. The CDR3 DNA reads as TGTGCCAGCAGCCCCTATGCGGGAGCGTCCTACAATGAGCAGTTCTTC. Amino acid sequence: CASSPYAGASYNEQFF.

This clone was counted a few times. This sequence joins TRBV7-6 and TRBJ2-2, with D hard to call. This CDR3 spans 17 amino acids. Between the trimmed V and J ends, which lost 7 bases and 4 bases, there was a span of 22 bases. Germline V gene lookup returns CDR1 SGHVS and CDR2 FNYEAQ. CDR3 in DNA: TGTGCCAGCAACCAAGCCTCGCCGCAATTCCCCACCGGGGAGCTGTTTTTT. Its protein is CASNQASPQFPTGELFF.

The chain recombines TRBV7-8 with TRBJ2-7; 10 bases are a match to TRBD2. The CDR3 is 16 amino acids. V trimming: 5 bases; J trimming: 5 bases; junction bases outside the gene matches: 12. Germline CDR1 and CDR2: SGHVS and FQNEAQ. This CDR3 reads CASSPGVAGGSHEQYF. The CDR3 nucleotides are TGTGCCAGCAGCCCGGGAGTAGCGGGAGGTTCCCACGAGCAGTACTTC.

The J gene is TRBJ1-4, the V gene TRBV9; D is possibly TRBD1 (5 bases). The CDR3 contains 15 residues. Trimming cost V 4 bases and J 3 bases, with 13 bases left between them. Germline loops: CDR1 SGDLS, CDR2 YYNGEE. The CDR3 spells CASSLWGDPNEKLFF. The CDR3 DNA reads TGTGCCAGCAGCCTTTGGGGGGATCCTAATGAAAAACTGTTTTTT.

The rearrangement uses TRBV7-9 and TRBJ1-6, with D maybe TRBD1 (5 bases). Germline CDR1 and CDR2: SEHNR and FQNEAQ (reference sequence). This CDR3 contains 16 residues. V was pared by 4 bases and J by 9 bases, with 19 bases between. In nucleotides, the CDR3 is TGTGCCAGCAGCTCTACCGGGACGGGAAATCGTTCACCCCTCCACTTT. Translating gives CASSSTGTGNRSPLHF.

This chain joins TRBV28 and TRBJ1-1; unclear D gene. The CDR3 contains 15 residues. V lost 4 bases, J lost 0 bases, and 12 bases lay in between. Germline loops: CDR1 MDHEN, CDR2 SYDVKM. The CDR3 protein is CASSSRGRLNTEAFF. The CDR3 region has the DNA TGTGCCAGCAGTTCCCGTGGGAGGTTGAACACTGAAGCTTTCTTT.